This T cell receptor (beta chain) was recorded in a study of T cell responses to AZD1222 COVID-19 vaccine. The CDR3 covers 17 residues. The junction had 18 bases not matched to a gene; V was cut back by 6 bases and J by 8 bases. Germline V gives CDR1 LNHDA, CDR2 SQIVND (reference sequence). This table comes from immunoSEQ multiplex PCR, and its TCRdb copy is limited to in-frame clones, with some not included. The sample contains about 120,000 clones, more than 85% of which appear only once. The sequenced sample was peripheral blood, obtained on day 0 of AZD1222 vaccination. The receptor comes from an adult in good health. The chain employs TRBV19 and TRBJ1-4, with 7 bases matching TRBD1. The CDR3 protein is CASRDPGQPYGKEKLFF. Here the CDR3 DNA reads TGTGCCAGTAGAGACCCGGGACAGCCTTACGGGAAAGAAAAACTGTTTTTT. Full variable domain (remainder filled in from reference TRBV19 and TRBJ1-4): DGGITQSPKYLFRKEGQNVTLSCEQNLNHDAMYWYRQDPGQGLRLIYYSQIVNDFQKGDIAEGYSVSREKKESFPLTVTSAQKNPTAFYLCASRDPGQPYGKEKLFFGSGTQLSVL.